Listed below are T cell receptor beta chains from one sample, sequenced in a study of T cell responses to AZD1222 COVID-19 vaccine. Measured with immunoSEQ multiplex PCR; TCRdb has only the in-frame clones, and not every one. The table has 130,000 to 150,000 clones, around 91% seen once; the top ten hold less than 5.5%. The source material was peripheral blood, sampled on day 0 of AZD1222 vaccination. Receptor source: an adult in good health. Both conserved end residues are part of each CDR3. A D gene is named only where the DNA matches it firmly. Part of the rows lack a size; the others show once, few, many or a class for expanded clones.

NA TRBJ1-2 NA TRBV4-2 TGTGCCAGCAGCCAAGACACAGGAACTCCTAACTATGGCTACACCTTC CASSQDTGTPNYGYTF
NA TRBJ1-1 NA TRBV7-8 TGTGCCAGCAGCTTAGAGGGTCATTCAGTGAACACTGAAGCTTTCTTT CASSLEGHSVNTEAFF
NA TRBJ1-2 NA TRBV5-6 TGTGCCAGCAGCTTGTATACAGGGAACTTCGGAGACTATGGCTACACCTTC CASSLYTGNFGDYGYTF
NA TRBJ1-5 NA TRBV29-1 TGCAGCGTTGGGCCCGGGGGCAATCAGCCCCAGCATTTT CSVGPGGNQPQHF
NA TRBJ1-2 NA TRBV7-2 TGTGCCAGCAGCCAAATTAACTTGGGAGGCTACACCTTC CASSQINLGGYTF
NA TRBJ1-1 NA TRBV5-5 TGTGCCAGCAGCCAAGGGGGGGGCCCCACTGAAGCTTTCTTT CASSQGGGPTEAFF
NA TRBJ2-5 NA TRBV7-9 TGTGCCAGCAGCCAACCGGGGAGGACCCAGTACTTC CASSQPGRTQYF
NA TRBJ1-3 NA TRBV14 TGTGCCAGCAGCCCCCTCCCGGGGGGCCTAGGGGGAAACACCATATATTTT CASSPLPGGLGGNTIYF
NA TRBJ1-1 NA TRBV18 TGTGCCAGCTCCTACGTAGGAGAGAAAGCTGAAGCTTTCTTT CASSYVGEKAEAFF
NA TRBJ1-3 NA TRBV7-9 TGTGCCAGCAGCTTAACATCTAGAAACACCATATATTTT CASSLTSRNTIYF
NA TRBJ1-6 NA TRBV3-1/TRBV3-2 TGTGCCAGCAGCCTCAGCCCACAGTATAATTCACCCCTCCACTTT CASSLSPQYNSPLHF
NA TRBJ1-5 NA TRBV7-2 TGTGCCAGCAGCTTAGGTTCAGGGGGCAATCAGCCCCAGCATTTT CASSLGSGGNQPQHF
NA TRBJ1-2 NA TRBV4-2 TGTGCCAGCAGCCAATCCTTCCGGGAGGGATATGGCTACACCTTC CASSQSFREGYGYTF
NA TRBJ1-1 NA TRBV28 TGTGCCAGCACCCCCTGGACGTGGACTGAAGCTTTCTTT CASTPWTWTEAFF
TRBD1 TRBJ2-7 NA TRBV6-5 TGTGCCAGCAGGCGGGACAGGGGTGACGAGCAGTACTTC CASRRDRGDEQYF
NA TRBJ1-6 few TRBV19 TGTGCCAGTCGCCTTTCGTACAGGGATAATTCACCCCTCCACTTT CASRLSYRDNSPLHF
NA TRBJ2-1 NA TRBV29-1 TGCAGCGTTGAGGCAGGGGCAGACAATGAGCAGTTCTTC CSVEAGADNEQFF
NA TRBJ1-5 NA TRBV15 TGTGCCACCAGCAGAGATAGGGGTAATAGCAATCAGCCCCAGCATTTT CATSRDRGNSNQPQHF
NA TRBJ2-2 NA TRBV7-9 TGTGCCAGCACCCGGGGGCCGAACACCGGGGAGCTGTTTTTT CASTRGPNTGELFF
NA TRBJ1-5 NA TRBV4-3 TGCGCCAGCAGCCCCCGGGTCTATAGCAATCAGCCCCAGCATTTT CASSPRVYSNQPQHF
NA TRBJ2-3 NA TRBV7-2 TGTGCCAGCAGCTTCGGGGAAGTACTGCGCACAGATACGCAGTATTTT CASSFGEVLRTDTQYF
TRBD1 TRBJ2-1 NA TRBV6-2/TRBV6-3 TGTGCCAGCAGTTACTCGAGTTTCGACAGGGAATATGAGCAGTTCTTC CASSYSSFDREYEQFF
TRBD2 TRBJ2-5 NA TRBV2 TGTGCCAGCAGCCCCGGGACTAGCGGGGGACGGTACCAAGAGACCCAGTACTTC CASSPGTSGGRYQETQYF
NA TRBJ1-2 NA TRBV7-9 TGTGCCAGCAGTTCTCGGGGCTTACTGGATGGCTACACCTTC CASSSRGLLDGYTF
TRBD1 TRBJ1-2 NA TRBV27 TGTGCCAGCAGTTTCAGGGGGGGGAACTATGGCTACACCTTC CASSFRGGNYGYTF
NA TRBJ2-3 once TRBV6-2/TRBV6-3 TGTGCCAGCAGTTACTCGGGATACACAGATACGCAGTATTTT CASSYSGYTDTQYF
NA TRBJ1-5 NA TRBV7-2 TGTGCCAGCAGCTTTGACGGCCGAAACAATCAGCCCCAGCATTTT CASSFDGRNNQPQHF
NA TRBJ2-7 few TRBV11-1 TGTGCCAGCAGCTTACAGTTAGCCTACGAGCAGTACTTC CASSLQLAYEQYF
NA TRBJ1-2 NA TRBV18 TGTGCCAGCTCACCACCAGGGAACTATGGCTACACCTTC CASSPPGNYGYTF
TRBD2 TRBJ2-1 NA TRBV9 TGTGCCAGCAGCCAGGGAGGGAGGCCCGCGGATGAGCAGTTCTTC CASSQGGRPADEQFF
NA TRBJ2-3 NA TRBV9 TGTGCCAGCAGCGTTCGCTGGACCCCGGGTCCGAGTAGCACAGATACGCAGTATTTT CASSVRWTPGPSSTDTQYF
NA TRBJ1-1 NA TRBV25-1 TGTGCCAGCAGTGATTGGGGCGATAACAGGAAAGCTTTCTTT CASSDWGDNRKAFF
NA TRBJ1-5 NA TRBV20-1 TGCAGTGCTAGGGAGCAGCCCCAGCATTTT CSAREQPQHF
NA TRBJ1-2 few TRBV5-6 TGTGCCAGCAGCTTGCGAGAATATGGCTACACCTTC CASSLREYGYTF
TRBD1 TRBJ1-1 NA TRBV15 TGTGCCACCAGCAGGAGGACAGGGAATACTGAAGCTTTCTTT CATSRRTGNTEAFF
NA TRBJ1-5 NA TRBV6-5 TGTGCCATCCGAAGGCCCCCGGAGCAGCCCCAGCATTTT CAIRRPPEQPQHF
TRBD2 TRBJ2-5 NA TRBV28 TGTGCCCCCCTGGGGAGGGTCTCCCGGGAGACCCAGTACTTC CAPLGRVSRETQYF
NA TRBJ2-3 NA TRBV7-2 TGTGCCAGCAGCTCCGAAACCACAGATACGCAGTATTTT CASSSETTDTQYF
TRBD1 TRBJ1-1 NA TRBV19 TGTGCCAGTAGTATCCTGACAGGGGTGGGCACTGAAGCTTTCTTT CASSILTGVGTEAFF